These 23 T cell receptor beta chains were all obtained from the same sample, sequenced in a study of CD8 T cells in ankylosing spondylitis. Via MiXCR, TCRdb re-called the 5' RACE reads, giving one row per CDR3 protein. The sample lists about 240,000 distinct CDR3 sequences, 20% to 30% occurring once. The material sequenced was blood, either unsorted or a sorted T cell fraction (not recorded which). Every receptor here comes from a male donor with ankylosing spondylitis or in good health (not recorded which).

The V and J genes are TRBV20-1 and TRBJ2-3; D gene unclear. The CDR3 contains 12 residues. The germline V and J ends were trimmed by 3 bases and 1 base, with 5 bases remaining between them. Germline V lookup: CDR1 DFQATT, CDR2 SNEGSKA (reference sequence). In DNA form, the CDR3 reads TGCAGTGCTAGGTGGGGCACAGATACGCAGTATTTT. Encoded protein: CSARWGTDTQYF.

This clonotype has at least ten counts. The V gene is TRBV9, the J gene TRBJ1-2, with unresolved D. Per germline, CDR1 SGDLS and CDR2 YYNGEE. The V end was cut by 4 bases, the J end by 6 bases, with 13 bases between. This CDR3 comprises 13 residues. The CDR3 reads CASSPHGQDGYTF. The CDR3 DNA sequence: TGTGCCAGCAGCCCCCATGGGCAGGATGGCTACACCTTC.

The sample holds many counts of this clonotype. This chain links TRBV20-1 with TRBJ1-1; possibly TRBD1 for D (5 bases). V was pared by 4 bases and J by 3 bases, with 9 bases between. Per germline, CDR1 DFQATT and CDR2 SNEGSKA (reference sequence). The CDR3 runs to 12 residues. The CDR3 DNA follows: TGCAGTGCTATTGGGACTCACACTGAAGCTTTCTTT. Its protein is CSAIGTHTEAFF.

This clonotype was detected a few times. The DNA for the CDR3 is TGTGCCAGCAGTTGGCGGGGGGGCGGCGGGGAGCTGTTTTTT. Translating it yields CASSWRGGGGELFF. The V call is TRBV6-5, the J call TRBJ2-2; TRBD2 agrees at 9 bases. V lost 4 bases and J lost 7; bases outside the gene matches: 4. Germline CDR1 MNHEY, CDR2 SVGAGI. This CDR3 region has 14 residues.

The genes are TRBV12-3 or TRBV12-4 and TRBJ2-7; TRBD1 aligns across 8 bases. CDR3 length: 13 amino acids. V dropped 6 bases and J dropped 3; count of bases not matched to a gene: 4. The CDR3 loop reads CASSGQGDYEQYF. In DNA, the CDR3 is TGTGCCAGCAGCGGACAGGGCGACTACGAGCAGTACTTC.

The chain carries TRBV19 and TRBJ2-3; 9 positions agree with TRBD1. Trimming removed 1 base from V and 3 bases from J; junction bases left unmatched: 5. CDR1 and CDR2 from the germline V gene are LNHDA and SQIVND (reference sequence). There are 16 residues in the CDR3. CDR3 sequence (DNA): TGTGCCAGTAGTATAGGCCGGGGACAGGGAACAGATACGCAGTATTTT. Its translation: CASSIGRGQGTDTQYF.

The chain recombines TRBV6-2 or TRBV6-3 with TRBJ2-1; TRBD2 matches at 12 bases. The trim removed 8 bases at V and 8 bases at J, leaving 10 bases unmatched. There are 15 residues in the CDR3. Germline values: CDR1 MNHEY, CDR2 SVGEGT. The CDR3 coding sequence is TGTGCCAGCTATGCTAGCGGGGGGGCCCAGGATGAGCAGTTCTTC. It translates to CASYASGGAQDEQFF.

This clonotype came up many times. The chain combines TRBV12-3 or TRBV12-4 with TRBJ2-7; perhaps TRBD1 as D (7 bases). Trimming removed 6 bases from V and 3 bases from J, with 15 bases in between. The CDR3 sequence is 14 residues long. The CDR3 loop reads CASRAGQQFYEQYF. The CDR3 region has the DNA TGTGCCAGCAGGGCGGGACAGCAATTCTACGAGCAGTACTTC.

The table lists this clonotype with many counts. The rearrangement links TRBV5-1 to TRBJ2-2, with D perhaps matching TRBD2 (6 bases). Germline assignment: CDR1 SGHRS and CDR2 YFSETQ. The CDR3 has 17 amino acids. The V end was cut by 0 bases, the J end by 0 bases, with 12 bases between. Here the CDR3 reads CASSLGGGAANTGELFF. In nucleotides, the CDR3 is TGCGCCAGCAGCTTGGGCGGAGGGGCCGCGAACACCGGGGAGCTGTTTTTT.

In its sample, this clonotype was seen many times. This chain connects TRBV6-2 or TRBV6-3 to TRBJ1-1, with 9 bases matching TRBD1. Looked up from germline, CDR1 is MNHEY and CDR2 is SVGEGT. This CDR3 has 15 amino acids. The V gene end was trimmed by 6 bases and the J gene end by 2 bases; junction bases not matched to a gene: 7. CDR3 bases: TGTGCCAGCAGCCTGCCGGGACAGGGTAACACTGAAGCTTTCTTT. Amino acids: CASSLPGQGNTEAFF.

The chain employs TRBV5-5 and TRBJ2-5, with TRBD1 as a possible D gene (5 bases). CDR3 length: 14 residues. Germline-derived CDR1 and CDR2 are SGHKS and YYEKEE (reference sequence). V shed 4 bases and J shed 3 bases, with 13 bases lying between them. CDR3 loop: CASSTGHHEETQYF. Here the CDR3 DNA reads TGTGCCAGCAGCACTGGACACCACGAAGAGACCCAGTACTTC.

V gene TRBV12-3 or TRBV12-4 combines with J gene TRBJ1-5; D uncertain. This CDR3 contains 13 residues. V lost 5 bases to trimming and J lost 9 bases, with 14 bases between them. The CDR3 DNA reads TGTGCCAGCAGTGAAGACACCCTATGGCCCCAGCATTTT. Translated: CASSEDTLWPQHF.

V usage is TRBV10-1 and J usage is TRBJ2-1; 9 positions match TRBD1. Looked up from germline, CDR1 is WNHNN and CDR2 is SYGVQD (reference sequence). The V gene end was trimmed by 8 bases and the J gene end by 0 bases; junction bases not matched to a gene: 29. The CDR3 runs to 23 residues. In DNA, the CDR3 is TGCGCCAGCGTAAACACCGCCGGGACAGGGCTAACTTTTGGGGTAAGCTCCTACAATGAGCAGTTCTTC. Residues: CASVNTAGTGLTFGVSSYNEQFF.

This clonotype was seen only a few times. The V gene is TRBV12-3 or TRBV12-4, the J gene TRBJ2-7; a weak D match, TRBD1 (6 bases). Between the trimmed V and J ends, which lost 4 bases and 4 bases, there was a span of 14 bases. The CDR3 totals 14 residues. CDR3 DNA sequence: TGTGCCAGCAGTTATAGGGGGATCGGGTACGAGCAGTACTTC. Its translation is CASSYRGIGYEQYF.

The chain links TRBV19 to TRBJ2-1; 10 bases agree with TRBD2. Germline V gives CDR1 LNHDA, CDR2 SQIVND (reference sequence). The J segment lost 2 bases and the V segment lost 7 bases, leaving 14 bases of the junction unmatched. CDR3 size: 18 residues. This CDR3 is CASNNIGLAGAPYNEQFF. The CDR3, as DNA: TGTGCCAGTAACAATATTGGCCTAGCGGGGGCCCCCTACAATGAGCAGTTCTTC.

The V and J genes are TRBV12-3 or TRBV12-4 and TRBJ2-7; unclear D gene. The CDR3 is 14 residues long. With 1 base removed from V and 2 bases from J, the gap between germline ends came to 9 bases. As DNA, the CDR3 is TGTGCCAGCAGTTTAGAGGTCAGGACCTACGAGCAGTACTTC. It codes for CASSLEVRTYEQYF.

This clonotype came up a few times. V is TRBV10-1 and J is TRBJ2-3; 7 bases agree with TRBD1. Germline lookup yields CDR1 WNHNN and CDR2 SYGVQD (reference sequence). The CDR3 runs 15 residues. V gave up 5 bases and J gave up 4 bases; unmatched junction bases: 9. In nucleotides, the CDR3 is TGCGCCAGCAGTCCCCTGCTACAGGGGTCAGATACGCAGTATTTT. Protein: CASSPLLQGSDTQYF.

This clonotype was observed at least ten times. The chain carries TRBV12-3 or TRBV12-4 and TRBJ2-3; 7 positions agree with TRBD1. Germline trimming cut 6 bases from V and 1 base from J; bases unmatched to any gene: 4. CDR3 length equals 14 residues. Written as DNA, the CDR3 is TGTGCCAGCAGGTACGGACAGGGCACAGATACGCAGTATTTT. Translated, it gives CASRYGQGTDTQYF.

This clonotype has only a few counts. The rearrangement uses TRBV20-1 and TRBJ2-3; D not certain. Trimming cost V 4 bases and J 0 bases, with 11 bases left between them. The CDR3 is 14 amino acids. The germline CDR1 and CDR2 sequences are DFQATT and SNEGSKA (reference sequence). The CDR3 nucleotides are TGCAGTGCTATTAGGATCACTAGCACAGATACGCAGTATTTT. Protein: CSAIRITSTDTQYF.

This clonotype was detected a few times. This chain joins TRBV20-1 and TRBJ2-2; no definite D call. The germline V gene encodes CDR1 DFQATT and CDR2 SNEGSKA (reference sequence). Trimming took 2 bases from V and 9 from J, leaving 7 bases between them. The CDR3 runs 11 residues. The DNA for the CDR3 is TGCAGTGCTAGAATGTTGCGGGAGCTGTTTTTT. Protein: CSARMLRELFF.

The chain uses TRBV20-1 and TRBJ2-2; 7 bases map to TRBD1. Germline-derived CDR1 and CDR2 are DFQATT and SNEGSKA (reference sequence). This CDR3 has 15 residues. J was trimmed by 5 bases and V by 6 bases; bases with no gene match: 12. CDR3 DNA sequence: TGCAGTGCCCGACAGGGATTGTGGGATACCGGGGAGCTGTTTTTT. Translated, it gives CSARQGLWDTGELFF.

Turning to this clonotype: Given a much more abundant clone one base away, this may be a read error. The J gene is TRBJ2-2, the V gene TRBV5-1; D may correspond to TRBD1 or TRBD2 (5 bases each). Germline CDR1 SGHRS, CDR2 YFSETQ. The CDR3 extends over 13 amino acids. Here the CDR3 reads CASSFQGPGELYF. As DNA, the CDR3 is TGCGCCAGCAGCTTCCAGGGACCCGGGGAGCTGTATTTT.

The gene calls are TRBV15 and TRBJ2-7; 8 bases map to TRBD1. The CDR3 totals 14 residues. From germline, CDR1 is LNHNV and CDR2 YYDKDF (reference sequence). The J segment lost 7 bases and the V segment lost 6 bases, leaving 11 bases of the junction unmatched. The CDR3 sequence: CATRKDRVVREQYF. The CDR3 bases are TGTGCCACCAGGAAGGACAGGGTGGTAAGGGAGCAGTACTTC.